Sequencing of this TCR beta chain was carried out in a study of control samples from healthy donors and cancer patients. The CDR3 is 11 amino acids. V dropped 3 bases and J dropped 7 bases, with 4 bases sitting between them. Germline V CDR1 and CDR2: SGHDT, YYEEEE. This table comes from immunoSEQ multiplex PCR, and its TCRdb copy is limited to in-frame clones, with some not included. The sample contains some 120,000 clones, about 88% of which appear only once. The chain links TRBV5-6 to TRBJ2-2; D uncertain. The receptor was derived from a woman aged 70-85 years in good health. Sequencing used blood. The CDR3 protein is CASSSHGELFF. CDR3 nucleotides: TGTGCCAGCAGCTCCCACGGGGAGCTGTTTTTT.